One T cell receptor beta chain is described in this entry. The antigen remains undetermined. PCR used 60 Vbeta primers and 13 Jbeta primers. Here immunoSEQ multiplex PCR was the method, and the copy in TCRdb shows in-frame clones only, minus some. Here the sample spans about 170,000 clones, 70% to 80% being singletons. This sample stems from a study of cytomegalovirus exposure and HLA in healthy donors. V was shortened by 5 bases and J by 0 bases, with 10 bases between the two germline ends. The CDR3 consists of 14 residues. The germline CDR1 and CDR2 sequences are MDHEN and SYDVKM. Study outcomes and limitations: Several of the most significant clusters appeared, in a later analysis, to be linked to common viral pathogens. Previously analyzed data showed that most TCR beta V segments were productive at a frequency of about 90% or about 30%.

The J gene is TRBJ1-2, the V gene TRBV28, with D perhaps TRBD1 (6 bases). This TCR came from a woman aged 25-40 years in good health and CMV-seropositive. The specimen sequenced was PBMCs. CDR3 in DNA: TGTGCCAGCAGTCTCGGACAGCCTAACTATGGCTACACCTTC. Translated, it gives CASSLGQPNYGYTF.